One sample yielded the 30 T cell receptor beta chains listed below, sequenced in a study of blood T cell repertoires in COVID-19. The method was immunoSEQ multiplex PCR; TCRdb's version includes in-frame clones alone and lacks a portion of them. Found here are roughly 220,000 clones, roughly 84% of them singletons; the top ten hold about 20%. The sequenced material came from peripheral blood. Source of these receptors: a man aged 25-45 years with active or convalescent COVID-19.

CDR3 region: CASRPINLLTSGRDYEQFF. CDR3 nucleotide sequence: TGTGCCAGCAGACCAATTAATCTTCTTACTAGCGGGAGAGACTATGAGCAGTTCTTC. The V call is TRBV4-2, the J call TRBJ2-1, with 11 positions matching TRBD2. The length of the CDR3 is 19 residues. From germline, CDR1 is LGHNA and CDR2 YNFKEQ. The V and J ends lost 6 bases and 8 bases, in that order; junction bases with no gene match: 21.

This clone was picked up a small number of times. The chain is built from TRBV7-2 and TRBJ1-2, with D possibly being TRBD1 (6 bases). From germline, CDR1 is SGHTA and CDR2 FQGNSA. V was cut by 3 bases and J by 8 bases, with 13 bases left in between. The CDR3 totals 13 residues. CDR3 in amino acids: CASSFRQGQGYTF. CDR3 nucleotide sequence: TGTGCCAGCAGCTTCCGGCAGGGGCAGGGCTACACCTTC.

This chain uses TRBV6-4 with TRBJ2-2, with D possibly TRBD2 on 7 matching bases. Deletions cut 9 bases from V and 2 bases from J, with 13 bases between. Germline CDR1 and CDR2: MRHNA and SNTAGT. The CDR3 has 14 amino acids. The CDR3 bases are TGTGCCAGAGCAAGGGGGGGTAACACCGGGGAGCTGTTTTTT. Translation: CARARGGNTGELFF.

This sequence joins TRBV23-1 and TRBJ2-7; D is unclear. TRBV23-1 is flagged as an ORF with uncertain function. V lost 0 bases to trimming and J lost 6 bases, with 9 bases between them. The CDR3 length is 13 residues. The DNA for the CDR3 is TGCGCCAGCAGTCAATCGAGGCGCGGCGAGCAGTACTTC. Its translation: CASSQSRRGEQYF.

This clone was seen a single time. The chain links TRBV5-5 to TRBJ2-7; TRBD2 might be the D (5 bases). The germline V gene has CDR1 SGHKS and CDR2 YYEKEE (reference sequence). V gave up 6 bases and J gave up 3 bases, with 13 bases separating them. The CDR3 has 13 amino acids. In nucleotides, the CDR3 is TGTGCCAGCAACCGCGAGGGTCTCTACGAGCAGTACTTC. Translation: CASNREGLYEQYF.

This rearrangement joins TRBV9 to TRBJ2-7; D is uncertain. Germline lookup yields CDR1 SGDLS and CDR2 YYNGEE. V lost 5 bases and J lost 2, with 11 bases in between. The CDR3 runs 13 residues. The CDR3 DNA is TGTGCCAGCAGTGCCGGGTCAACCTACGAGCAGTACTTC. Encoded protein: CASSAGSTYEQYF.

The genes are TRBV15 and TRBJ1-2, with a weak D call TRBD1 (6 bases). V was cut by 2 bases and J by 4 bases, with 14 bases left in between. Germline-derived CDR1 and CDR2 are LNHNV and YYDKDF (reference sequence). This CDR3 is built from 15 residues. CDR3 coding DNA: TGTGCCACCAGCAGAAAGAACAGGGAGATCTATGGCTACACCTTC. Protein: CATSRKNREIYGYTF.

The chain uses TRBV6-1 and TRBJ1-2; D remains ambiguous. This CDR3 has 15 residues. CDR1 and CDR2 from the germline V gene are MNHNS and SASEGT. Between the trimmed V and J ends, which lost 3 bases and 5 bases, there was a span of 16 bases. CDR3 loop: CASSDYSSRGYGYTF. As DNA, the CDR3 is TGTGCCAGCAGTGATTATTCTTCAAGAGGATATGGCTACACCTTC.

V usage is TRBV19 and J usage is TRBJ1-3; 12 bases are a match to TRBD1. This CDR3 is built from 17 residues. Germline V CDR1 and CDR2: LNHDA, SQIVND (reference sequence). Losses at the gene ends were 9 bases for V and 2 bases for J; bases not matched to a gene: 11. The CDR3 DNA sequence: TGTGCCAGCACCGGGACAGGGGGCGAGAGGACTGGAAACACCATATATTTT. As protein: CASTGTGGERTGNTIYF.

V is TRBV29-1 and J is TRBJ2-4, with 7 bases identical to TRBD1. Trimming removed 8 bases from V and 2 bases from J; junction bases left unmatched: 12. There are 15 residues in the CDR3. Germline V gene sequence: CDR1 SQVTM, CDR2 ANQGSEA. CDR3 nucleotides: TGCAGCCCCGATCGAGGGGGCGCAACCAAAAACATTCAGTACTTC. It encodes CSPDRGGATKNIQYF.

The chain uses TRBV2 and TRBJ1-2, with D uncertain. The CDR3 contains 13 residues. Trimming cost V 4 bases and J 5 bases, with 11 bases left between them. The germline gives CDR1 SNHLY, CDR2 FYNNEI. The CDR3 here is CASSVETVYGYTF. The CDR3 coding sequence is TGTGCCAGCAGTGTGGAGACTGTATATGGCTACACCTTC.

This chain connects TRBV7-2 to TRBJ2-1, with D possibly matching TRBD1 (6 bases). V lost 5 bases to trimming and J lost 4 bases, with 15 bases between them. The CDR3 spans 15 residues. CDR1 SGHTA and CDR2 FQGNSA come from the germline V gene. The CDR3 DNA reads as TGTGCCAGCAGCATACGGGGACAACTATACAATGAGCAGTTCTTC. This codes for CASSIRGQLYNEQFF.

The chain carries TRBV28 and TRBJ1-2; D is undetermined. The germline CDR1 and CDR2 sequences are MDHEN and SYDVKM. Between the trimmed V and J ends, which lost 10 bases and 3 bases, there was a span of 15 bases. The CDR3 spans 13 residues. This CDR3 reads CAILSGFDYGYTF. The DNA for the CDR3 is TGTGCCATTCTATCGGGATTTGACTATGGCTACACCTTC.

This chain connects TRBV7-9 to TRBJ2-7; no firm D call. V lost 1 base and J lost 6, with 7 bases in between. The CDR3 contains 12 residues. The germline gives CDR1 SEHNR, CDR2 FQNEAQ (reference sequence). The CDR3 here is CASSLVVSEQYF. The CDR3 DNA sequence: TGTGCCAGCAGCTTAGTAGTAAGCGAGCAGTACTTC.

The rearrangement joins TRBV4-2 to TRBJ1-4, with 11 nucleotides matching TRBD1. J was trimmed by 7 bases and V by 4 bases; bases with no gene match: 2. This CDR3 contains 14 residues. The germline V gene encodes CDR1 LGHNA and CDR2 YNFKEQ. CDR3: CASSLDRGLEKLFF. The CDR3 nucleotides are TGTGCCAGCAGCCTGGACAGGGGGCTTGAAAAACTGTTTTTT.

This clone was seen many times. V usage is TRBV3-1 (or the pseudogene TRBV3-2) and J usage is TRBJ2-5; D is undetermined. The CDR3 consists of 12 residues. The germline gives CDR1 LGHDT, CDR2 YNNKEL (reference sequence). V dropped 2 bases and J dropped 4 bases, with 5 bases sitting between them. Written as DNA, the CDR3 is TGTGCCAGCAGCCAACCGGGAGAGACCCAGTACTTC. Residues: CASSQPGETQYF.

The chain's CDR3 is CASSQIGLYGYTF. In DNA form, the CDR3 reads TGTGCCAGCAGCCAAATAGGACTCTATGGCTACACCTTC. V is TRBV7-8 and J is TRBJ1-2; no firm D call. V lost 5 bases and J 4 bases, leaving 11 bases between the germline ends. CDR3 length: 13 residues. Germline V gene lookup returns CDR1 SGHVS and CDR2 FQNEAQ.

The chain links TRBV12-3 or TRBV12-4 to TRBJ1-1; D is unresolved. V was cut by 9 bases and J by 2 bases, with 13 bases left in between. The CDR3 totals 13 residues. The CDR3 region is CASSHSRNTEAFF. The CDR3 nucleotides are TGTGCCAGTTCTCACAGTCGCAACACTGAAGCTTTCTTT.

The chain combines TRBV27 with TRBJ2-3; tentatively, D is TRBD2 (6 bases). This CDR3 comprises 15 residues. The V end was cut by 4 bases, the J end by 1 base, with 12 bases between. Germline-derived CDR1 and CDR2 are MNHEY and SMNVEV (reference sequence). The CDR3 sequence is CASSSREDRTDTQYF. The CDR3 nucleotides read TGTGCCAGCAGTTCGAGGGAGGACCGCACAGATACGCAGTATTTT.

The table lists this clone with a few counts. The chain combines TRBV18 with TRBJ2-1, with 15 bases aligning to TRBD2. The trim removed 0 bases at V and 6 bases at J, leaving 3 bases unmatched. Germline V gene sequence: CDR1 KGHSH, CDR2 LQKENI. The CDR3 is 17 residues long. The CDR3 region has the DNA TGTGCCAGCTCACCACCGGGGGGACTAGCGGGAGGCAATGAGCAGTTCTTC. Its translation is CASSPPGGLAGGNEQFF.

The chain is built from TRBV7-9 and TRBJ1-1; the D gene is possibly TRBD1 (5 bases). In germline, CDR1 is SEHNR, CDR2 FQNEAQ (reference sequence). The length of the CDR3 is 14 residues. The V and J ends lost 5 bases and 2 bases respectively, with 12 bases between them. CDR3 DNA: TGTGCCAGCAGCCCATACCAGGGAAACACTGAAGCTTTCTTT. Protein sequence: CASSPYQGNTEAFF.

This clone was found once. The rearrangement joins TRBV6-5 to TRBJ1-5, with 8 bases that match TRBD1. Per the germline V gene, CDR1 is MNHEY and CDR2 is SVGAGI. Trimming took 5 bases from V and 5 from J; bases not matched to a gene: 8. There are 15 residues in the CDR3. The DNA for the CDR3 is TGTGCCAGCAGTCCGCATTACAGGGGGGATCAGCCCCAGCATTTT. As protein: CASSPHYRGDQPQHF.

V is TRBV21-1 and J is TRBJ2-3; TRBD2, the table's D call, was not compared with the DNA. TRBV21-1 is a recognized pseudogene. The CDR3 has 15 residues. CDR3 sequence: CASSVPRAPTDTQYF. The CDR3 DNA is TGTGCCAGCAGCGTTCCGCGGGCGCCTACGGATACGCAGTATTTT.

This chain connects TRBV11-2 to TRBJ1-1; a possible D gene is TRBD1 (6 bases). The CDR3 has 13 amino acids. Trimming cost V 7 bases and J 5 bases, with 14 bases left between them. In germline, CDR1 is SGHAT, CDR2 FQNNGV. Here the CDR3 reads CASTLQGGTEAFF. CDR3 bases: TGTGCCAGCACACTACAGGGAGGGACTGAAGCTTTCTTT.

The chain combines TRBV12-3 or TRBV12-4 with TRBJ1-2, with D unclear. This CDR3 is 13 amino acids long. Deletions cut 5 bases from V and 7 bases from J, with 14 bases between. The CDR3 is CASSPRISIGYTF. CDR3 nucleotide sequence: TGTGCCAGCAGTCCGCGTATAAGTATTGGCTACACCTTC.

The chain employs TRBV7-2 and TRBJ2-7; D gene unclear. V lost 4 bases, J lost 4 bases, and 11 bases lay in between. Per germline, CDR1 SGHTA and CDR2 FQGNSA. CDR3 length equals 13 residues. For the CDR3, the DNA is TGTGCCAGCAGCTCCCGGTGGTCATACGAGCAGTACTTC. Its translation is CASSSRWSYEQYF.

V gene TRBV6-6 combines with J gene TRBJ1-1, with D tentatively TRBD1 (5 bases). The V gene lost 4 bases and the J gene lost 3 bases, with 18 bases spanning the gap. CDR1 is MNHNY and CDR2 is SVGAGI in the germline V gene (reference sequence). This CDR3 contains 16 residues. The DNA for the CDR3 is TGTGCCAGCAGTTTTCGGGCAAGGGGTGGGGACACTGAAGCTTTCTTT. It is translated as CASSFRARGGDTEAFF.

This chain connects TRBV2 to TRBJ2-7, with 10 bases identical to TRBD1. CDR3 length: 13 residues. J was trimmed by 5 bases and V by 6 bases; bases with no gene match: 4. In germline, CDR1 is SNHLY, CDR2 FYNNEI. The CDR3 bases are TGTGCCAGCAGGGGGACAGGGGAAGACGAGCAGTACTTC. As protein: CASRGTGEDEQYF.

The rearrangement joins TRBV28 to TRBJ1-2; D uncertain. The CDR3 runs to 14 residues. Trimming shortened V by 3 bases and J by 1 base, and 9 bases separated the two germline ends. CDR1 and CDR2 from the germline V gene are MDHEN and SYDVKM. The CDR3 nucleotides are TGTGCCAGCAGTTTCAGAATAATTAACTATGGCTACACCTTC. It translates to CASSFRIINYGYTF.

Concerning this clone: Other nucleotide sequences in the sample specify the same CDR3. The chain uses TRBV30 and TRBJ2-7; TRBD2 is a possible D gene (7 bases). CDR3 length: 16 amino acids. Trimming pared 3 bases from V and 2 bases from J, leaving 20 bases between. CDR1 and CDR2 (germline): GTSNPN, SVGIG (reference sequence). The CDR3 DNA reads TGTGCCTGGAGGATGGGGGGAGGGGGGGGCACCTACGAGCAGTACTTC. This sequence encodes CAWRMGGGGGTYEQYF.